What follows are 24 T cell receptor beta chains derived from one specimen sequenced in a study of cytomegalovirus exposure and HLA in healthy donors (dated by TCRdb to the late 2010s). The library relied on the immunoSEQ multiplex PCR assay. A mixture of 60 forward primers for TCR Vbeta segments and 13 reverse primers for TCR Jbeta segments was used in the multiplex PCR. TCRdb obtained this table from immuneACCESS and retained in-frame rearrangements with V and J assigned. These tables miss some clones; where compared with another copy, unresolved V genes account for less than half of the shortfall, and the remainder is unexplained. The sample table records 45,000 to 55,000 clones; roughly 60% of these occur just once. Approximately 12% of the sample belongs to the ten largest clones. The specimen sequenced was PBMCs. The receptor set was obtained from a human donor in good health.

J is TRBJ2-7 and V is TRBV5-1, with D uncertain. Germline CDR1 and CDR2: SGHRS and YFSETQ. V was clipped by 4 bases and J by 1 base, with 12 bases between them. CDR3 length: 14 residues. CDR3 in DNA: TGCGCCAGCAGCCCCGCGCCCGGTTCCTACGAGCAGTACTTC. The encoded protein is CASSPAPGSYEQYF.

The V and J genes are TRBV6-1 and TRBJ1-6; D gene uncertain. V gave up 9 bases and J gave up 10 bases, with 16 bases separating them. The length of the CDR3 is 13 residues. The germline V gene has CDR1 MNHNS and CDR2 SASEGT. The CDR3 bases are TGTGCCAGTGGGGAGGTGGTCGGGTCACCCCTCCACTTT. Translating gives CASGEVVGSPLHF.

There are a few counts of this clone. The genes are TRBV7-9 and TRBJ2-7; 10 bases fit TRBD1. The CDR3 extends over 16 amino acids. Germline CDR1 reads SEHNR; CDR2 reads FQNEAQ (reference sequence). V trimming: 5 bases; J trimming: 2 bases; junction bases outside the gene matches: 9. The CDR3 region has the DNA TGTGCCAGCAGCCCCGGACAGGGGGGCGCCACCTACGAGCAGTACTTC. As protein: CASSPGQGGATYEQYF.

As to this clone: A junction end diverges from the germline sequence, so it may reflect a read error. This chain uses TRBV7-7 with TRBJ2-3; 11 nucleotides agree with TRBD1. Germline values: CDR1 SSHAT, CDR2 FNYEAQ (reference sequence). The CDR3 covers 15 residues. CDR3 in DNA: TGTGCTAGCAGCTTAGGGACAGGGGGTGCGGATACGCAGTATTTT. This sequence encodes CASSLGTGGADTQYF.

This sequence joins TRBV15 and TRBJ2-7, with D possibly being TRBD2 (6 bases). The CDR3 has 13 amino acids. Germline V gives CDR1 LNHNV, CDR2 YYDKDF (reference sequence). V shed 6 bases and J shed 2 bases, with 11 bases lying between them. This CDR3 reads CATSLRGTYEQYF. DNA for the CDR3: TGTGCCACCAGTCTGCGGGGAACCTACGAGCAGTACTTC.

The CDR3 bases are TGTGCCAGCAGCTCCCGCCCGATCTACTCTAGCTCCTACGAGCAGTACTTC. Protein sequence: CASSSRPIYSSSYEQYF. V gene TRBV7-8 combines with J gene TRBJ2-7, with D hard to call. This CDR3 is built from 17 residues. In germline, CDR1 is SGHVS, CDR2 FQNEAQ. V was clipped by 4 bases and J by 0 bases, with 19 bases between them.

V and J are TRBV7-2 and TRBJ2-1; 7 bases agree with TRBD1. With V trimmed by 5 bases and J by 5 bases, 9 bases remained unmatched. Per germline, CDR1 SGHTA and CDR2 FQGNSA. The CDR3 totals 15 residues. The DNA of the CDR3 is TGTGCCAGCAGCACACAGGGGTCTACGAACAATGAGCAGTTCTTC. Protein product: CASSTQGSTNNEQFF.

V and J are TRBV5-1 and TRBJ2-5, with 12 bases aligning to TRBD2. This CDR3 comprises 16 residues. J lost 2 bases, V lost 4 bases, and 6 bases had no gene match. Germline-derived CDR1 and CDR2 are SGHRS and YFSETQ. The CDR3 is CASSLQLAGGQETQYF. The CDR3 DNA reads TGCGCCAGCAGCCTGCAACTAGCGGGGGGTCAAGAGACCCAGTACTTC.

This clone appeared a few times. The rearrangement joins TRBV6-1 to TRBJ1-5, with D unclear. From germline, CDR1 is MNHNS and CDR2 SASEGT. CDR3 length: 14 residues. V was clipped by 5 bases and J by 0 bases, with 8 bases between them. The CDR3 reads CASSIIDSNQPQHF. The DNA of the CDR3 is TGTGCCAGCAGTATCATAGATAGCAATCAGCCCCAGCATTTT.

The V and J genes are TRBV30 and TRBJ1-3; 7 positions match TRBD1. CDR1 is GTSNPN, CDR2 SVGIG, per germline (reference sequence). CDR3 length: 15 residues. V lost 5 bases to trimming and J lost 0 bases; unmatched junction nucleotides: 7. The CDR3 bases are TGTGCCTGGGCGGGACAGCCGTACTCTGGAAACACCATATATTTT. Amino acids: CAWAGQPYSGNTIYF.

This chain joins TRBV7-9 and TRBJ1-2; no reliable D call. The V end lost 1 base, the J end lost 4 bases, and 13 bases lay between the germline ends. The CDR3 length is 15 residues. The germline gives CDR1 SEHNR, CDR2 FQNEAQ (reference sequence). For the CDR3, the DNA is TGTGCCAGCAGCTTAGGTCGCTTGGAGGTCTATGGCTACACCTTC. Translated, it gives CASSLGRLEVYGYTF.

This clone was seen at least ten times. The chain is built from TRBV6-1 and TRBJ2-3; D perhaps matches TRBD1 (6 bases). Germline CDR1 and CDR2: MNHNS and SASEGT. The CDR3 contains 15 residues. V was shortened by 2 bases and J by 4 bases, with 13 bases between the two germline ends. CDR3 nucleotide sequence: TGTGCCAGCAGTGAATGGGGGCTTCTATCAGATACGCAGTATTTT. This encodes CASSEWGLLSDTQYF.

This rearrangement joins TRBV18 to TRBJ2-2, with TRBD2 as a possible D gene (5 bases). The germline gives CDR1 KGHSH, CDR2 LQKENI. Trimming shortened V by 2 bases and J by 3 bases, and 13 bases separated the two germline ends. This CDR3 is built from 16 residues. CDR3 sequence: CASSPFSGKDTGELFF. CDR3 bases: TGTGCCAGCTCACCATTCTCCGGGAAGGACACCGGGGAGCTGTTTTTT.

The J gene is TRBJ1-2, the V gene TRBV6-1, with D unresolved. CDR3 length equals 13 residues. V dropped 2 bases and J dropped 7 bases, with 11 bases sitting between them. Germline V gene sequence: CDR1 MNHNS, CDR2 SASEGT. The CDR3 protein is CASSESARLGYTF. The CDR3 coding sequence is TGTGCCAGCAGTGAATCGGCTAGGCTTGGCTACACCTTC.

The count of this clone is one. The chain is built from TRBV7-2 and TRBJ1-2; 9 bases are a match to TRBD1. Germline CDR1 is SGHTA and CDR2 is FQGNSA. Germline trimming cut 5 bases from V and 8 bases from J; bases unmatched to any gene: 12. The CDR3 contains 15 residues. CDR3 bases: TGTGCCAGCAGCAAAGATCCGGGACAGGGTCAAGGCTACACCTTC. The encoded protein is CASSKDPGQGQGYTF.

V usage is TRBV7-9 and J usage is TRBJ1-2; possible D gene TRBD1, 5 bases. This CDR3 comprises 13 residues. Trimming stripped 0 bases from V and 7 bases from J, with 9 bases between. The germline V gene encodes CDR1 SEHNR and CDR2 FQNEAQ (reference sequence). CDR3 sequence: CASSLAGEGGYTF. Written as DNA, the CDR3 is TGTGCCAGCAGCTTAGCAGGGGAGGGTGGCTACACCTTC.

J is TRBJ2-7 and V is TRBV7-2; the D is unclear. Germline V gene sequence: CDR1 SGHTA, CDR2 FQGNSA. Trimming shortened V by 5 bases and J by 4 bases, and 15 bases separated the two germline ends. The CDR3 loop spans 14 amino acids. The DNA for the CDR3 is TGTGCCAGCAGCCCCCTGGTGCAGAAATACGAGCAGTACTTC. It is translated as CASSPLVQKYEQYF. Supplemented by reference TRBV7-2 and TRBJ2-7, the full variable domain reads GAGVSQSPSNKVTEKGKDVELRCDPISGHTALYWYRQSLGQGLEFLIYFQGNSAPDKSGLPSDRFSAERTGGSVSTLTIQRTQQEDSAVYLCASSPLVQKYEQYFGPGTRLTVT.

The chain employs TRBV5-1 and TRBJ2-1; no definite D call. CDR1 SGHRS and CDR2 YFSETQ come from the germline V gene. This CDR3 is 13 amino acids long. The ends were cut back, 4 bases at V and 8 bases at J, with 13 bases in the middle. The CDR3 region has the DNA TGCGCCAGCAGCCCCGGAGTGAGTTATGAGCAGTTCTTC. It codes for CASSPGVSYEQFF. Drawing the rest from reference TRBV5-1 and TRBJ2-1, the complete variable domain is KAGVTQTPRYLIKTRGQQVTLSCSPISGHRSVSWYQQTPGQGLQFLFEYFSETQRNKGNFPGRFSGRQFSNSRSEMNVSTLELGDSALYLCASSPGVSYEQFFGPGTRLTVL.

The chain joins TRBV29-1 to TRBJ1-1; D is undetermined. CDR3 length: 11 amino acids. CDR1 and CDR2 from the germline V gene are SQVTM and ANQGSEA. CDR3 sequence (DNA): TGCAGAAGCGACCGGAACACTGAAGCTTTCTTT. It translates to CRSDRNTEAFF.

V gene TRBV6-1 combines with J gene TRBJ1-5, with D possibly matching TRBD1 (6 bases). V was clipped by 2 bases and J by 6 bases, with 11 bases between them. The CDR3 extends over 14 amino acids. In germline, CDR1 is MNHNS, CDR2 SASEGT. The CDR3: CASSEKQGGQPQHF. CDR3 in DNA: TGTGCCAGCAGTGAAAAACAGGGTGGTCAGCCCCAGCATTTT.

This clone was seen a few times. This rearrangement joins TRBV19 to TRBJ2-5; 8 bases agree with TRBD1. This CDR3 has 15 amino acids. CDR1 is LNHDA and CDR2 is SQIVND in the germline V gene (reference sequence). The V gene end was trimmed by 6 bases and the J gene end by 7 bases; junction bases not matched to a gene: 13. The CDR3 spells CASSNGQGGTGTQYF. Here the CDR3 DNA reads TGTGCCAGTAGCAATGGACAGGGTGGAACGGGGACCCAGTACTTC.

The chain recombines TRBV6-5 with TRBJ2-6; the D gene is possibly TRBD2 (6 bases). V gave up 6 bases and J gave up 3 bases, with 12 bases separating them. CDR3 length equals 15 residues. Germline CDR1 and CDR2: MNHEY and SVGAGI. The CDR3 spells CASRDGGYGANVLTF. CDR3 coding DNA: TGTGCCAGCAGAGACGGGGGATATGGGGCCAACGTCCTGACTTTC.

This sequence joins TRBV19 and TRBJ2-5, with 12 bases that match TRBD2. V shed 2 bases and J 7 bases; nucleotides not matched to a gene: 2. Germline CDR1 reads LNHDA; CDR2 reads SQIVND (reference sequence). The CDR3 runs to 14 residues. The CDR3 spells CASSIQLAGGTQYF. DNA of the CDR3: TGTGCCAGTAGTATACAACTAGCGGGGGGGACCCAGTACTTC.

This rearrangement joins TRBV4-2 to TRBJ1-1, with 12 bases matching TRBD1. With 5 bases clipped from V and 1 base from J, the junction kept 8 bases outside the gene matches. CDR1 is LGHNA, CDR2 YNFKEQ, per germline. The CDR3 length is 17 residues. The CDR3 sequence: CASSSRDRGQGNTEAFF. The CDR3 DNA is TGTGCCAGCAGCTCCCGGGACAGGGGGCAAGGGAACACTGAAGCTTTCTTT.